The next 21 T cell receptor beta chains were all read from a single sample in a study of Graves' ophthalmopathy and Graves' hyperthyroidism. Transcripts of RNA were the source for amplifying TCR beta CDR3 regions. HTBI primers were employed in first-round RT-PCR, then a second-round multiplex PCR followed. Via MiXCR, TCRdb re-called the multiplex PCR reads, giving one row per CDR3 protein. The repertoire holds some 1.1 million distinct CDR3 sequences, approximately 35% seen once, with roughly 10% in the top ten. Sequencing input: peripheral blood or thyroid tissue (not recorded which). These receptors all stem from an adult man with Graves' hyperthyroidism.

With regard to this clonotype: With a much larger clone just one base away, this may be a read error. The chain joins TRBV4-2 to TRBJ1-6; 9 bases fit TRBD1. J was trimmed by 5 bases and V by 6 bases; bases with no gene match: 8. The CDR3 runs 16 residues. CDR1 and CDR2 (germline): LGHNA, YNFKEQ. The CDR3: CASSEPGQGDNSPLHF. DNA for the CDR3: TGTGCCAGCAGTGAACCGGGACAGGGAGATAATTCACCCCTCCACTTT.

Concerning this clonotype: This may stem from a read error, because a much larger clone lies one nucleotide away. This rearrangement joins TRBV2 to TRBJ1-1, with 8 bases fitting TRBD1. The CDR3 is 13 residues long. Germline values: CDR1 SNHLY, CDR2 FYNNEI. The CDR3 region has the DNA TGTGCCAGCAGTGGGCAGGGGGCTGGTGAAGCTTCCTTT. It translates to CASSGQGAGEASF.

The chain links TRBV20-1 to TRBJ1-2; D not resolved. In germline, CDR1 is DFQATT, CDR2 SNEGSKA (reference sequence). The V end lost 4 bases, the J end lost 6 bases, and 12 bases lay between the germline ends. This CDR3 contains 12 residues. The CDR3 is CSATYTGNGYTF. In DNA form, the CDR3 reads TGCAGTGCTACGTATACGGGAAATGGCTACACCTTC.

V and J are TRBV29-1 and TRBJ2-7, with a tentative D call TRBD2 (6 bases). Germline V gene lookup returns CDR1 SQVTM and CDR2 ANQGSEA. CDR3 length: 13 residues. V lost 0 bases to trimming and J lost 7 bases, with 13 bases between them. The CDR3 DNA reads TGCAGCGTTGAAGACCGGGGACTTCGGGAGCAGTACTTC. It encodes CSVEDRGLREQYF.

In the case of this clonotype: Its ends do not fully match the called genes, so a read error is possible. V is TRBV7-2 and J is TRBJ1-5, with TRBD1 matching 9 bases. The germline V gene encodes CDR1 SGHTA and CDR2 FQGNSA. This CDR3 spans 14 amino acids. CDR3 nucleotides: TGTGCCAGCAGCCGACAGGGGGGAAATCGGCCCCAGCATTTT. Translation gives CASSRQGGNRPQHF.

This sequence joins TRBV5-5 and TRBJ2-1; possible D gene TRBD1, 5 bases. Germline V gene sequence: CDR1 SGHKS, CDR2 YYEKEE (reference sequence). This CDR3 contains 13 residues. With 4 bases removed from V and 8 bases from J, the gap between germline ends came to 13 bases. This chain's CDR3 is CASSLLSGYEQFF. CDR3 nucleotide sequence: TGTGCCAGCAGCCTGCTTTCAGGGTATGAGCAGTTCTTC. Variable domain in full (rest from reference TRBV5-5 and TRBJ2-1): DAGVTQSPTHLIKTRGQQVTLRCSPISGHKSVSWYQQVLGQGPQFIFQYYEKEERGRGNFPDRFSARQFPNYSSELNVNALLLGDSALYLCASSLLSGYEQFFGPGTRLTVL.

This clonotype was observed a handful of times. The CDR3 spells CASISSYEQYF. CDR3 bases: TGTGCCAGCATCAGTAGTTACGAGCAGTACTTC. The rearrangement joins TRBV28 to TRBJ2-7; no clear D. The CDR3 is 11 residues long. The V and J ends lost 7 bases and 4 bases respectively, with 8 bases between them. CDR1 MDHEN and CDR2 SYDVKM come from the germline V gene.

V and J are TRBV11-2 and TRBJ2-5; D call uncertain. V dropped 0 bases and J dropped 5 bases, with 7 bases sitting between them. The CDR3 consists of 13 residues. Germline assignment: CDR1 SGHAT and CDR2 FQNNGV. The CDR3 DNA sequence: TGTGCCAGCAGCTTAGATCTTACGGAGACCCAGTACTTC. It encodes CASSLDLTETQYF. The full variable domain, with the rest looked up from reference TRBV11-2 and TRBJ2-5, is EAGVAQSPRYKIIEKRQSVAFWCNPISGHATLYWYQQILGQGPKLLIQFQNNGVVDDSQLPKDRFSAERLKGVDSTLKIQPAKLEDSAVYLCASSLDLTETQYFGPGTRLLVL.

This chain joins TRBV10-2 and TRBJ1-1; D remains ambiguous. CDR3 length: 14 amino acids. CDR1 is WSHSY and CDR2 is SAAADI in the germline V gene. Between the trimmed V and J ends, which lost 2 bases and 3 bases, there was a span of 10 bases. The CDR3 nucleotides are TGCGCCAGCAGTGAGGACGGAAAGGACACTGAAGCTTTCTTT. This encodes CASSEDGKDTEAFF.

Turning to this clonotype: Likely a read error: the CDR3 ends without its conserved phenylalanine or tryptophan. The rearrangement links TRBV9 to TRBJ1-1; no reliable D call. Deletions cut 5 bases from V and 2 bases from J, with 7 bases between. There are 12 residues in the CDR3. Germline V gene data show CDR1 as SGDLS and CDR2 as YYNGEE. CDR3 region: CASSRQNTEAFL. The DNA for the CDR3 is TGTGCCAGCAGTCGGCAAAACACTGAAGCTTTCCTT.

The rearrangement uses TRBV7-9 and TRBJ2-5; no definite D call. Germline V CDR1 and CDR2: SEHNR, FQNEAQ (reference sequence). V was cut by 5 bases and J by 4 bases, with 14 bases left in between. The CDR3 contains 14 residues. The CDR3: CASSPKLWGETQYF. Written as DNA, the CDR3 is TGTGCCAGCAGCCCTAAACTGTGGGGAGAGACCCAGTACTTC.

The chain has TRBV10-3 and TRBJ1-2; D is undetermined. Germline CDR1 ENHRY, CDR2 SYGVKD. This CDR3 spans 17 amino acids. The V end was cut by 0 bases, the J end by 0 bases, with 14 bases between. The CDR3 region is CAISESRGTEANYGYTF. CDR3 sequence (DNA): TGTGCCATCAGTGAGTCGCGTGGCACTGAAGCTAACTATGGCTACACCTTC.

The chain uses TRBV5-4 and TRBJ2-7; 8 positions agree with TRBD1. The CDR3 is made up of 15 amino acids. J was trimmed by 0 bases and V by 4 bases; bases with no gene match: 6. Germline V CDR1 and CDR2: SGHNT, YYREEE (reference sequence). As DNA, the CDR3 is TGTGCCAGCAGCGGAGGACAGGGTAACTCCTACGAGCAGTACTTC. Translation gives CASSGGQGNSYEQYF.

CDR3: CASINGGGSAEAFF. The CDR3 nucleotides are TGTGCCAGCATAAACGGAGGAGGTTCCGCTGAAGCTTTCTTT. This chain joins TRBV7-2 and TRBJ1-1; D gene ambiguous. The CDR3 contains 14 residues. Per the germline V gene, CDR1 is SGHTA and CDR2 is FQGNSA. Trimming stripped 7 bases from V and 6 bases from J, with 18 bases between.

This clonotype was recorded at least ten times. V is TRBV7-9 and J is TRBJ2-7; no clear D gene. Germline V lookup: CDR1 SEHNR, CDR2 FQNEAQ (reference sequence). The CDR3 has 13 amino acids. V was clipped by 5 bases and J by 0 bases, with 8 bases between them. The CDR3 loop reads CASSTGLSYEQYF. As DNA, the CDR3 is TGTGCCAGCAGCACGGGCCTCTCCTACGAGCAGTACTTC.

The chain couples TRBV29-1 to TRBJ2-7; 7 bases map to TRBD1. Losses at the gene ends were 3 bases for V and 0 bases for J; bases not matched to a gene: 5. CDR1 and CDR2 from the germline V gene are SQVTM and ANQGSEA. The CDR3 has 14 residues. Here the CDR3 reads CSVELGQVSYEQYF. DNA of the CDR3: TGCAGCGTTGAGCTCGGACAGGTCTCCTACGAGCAGTACTTC.

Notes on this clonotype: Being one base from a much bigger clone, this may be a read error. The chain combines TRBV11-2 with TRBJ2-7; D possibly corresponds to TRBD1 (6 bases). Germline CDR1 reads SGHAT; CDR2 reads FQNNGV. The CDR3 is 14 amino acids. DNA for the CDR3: TGTGCCAGCAGCCCTACCGGGACAACCTACGGGCAGTACTTC. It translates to CASSPTGTTYGQYF.

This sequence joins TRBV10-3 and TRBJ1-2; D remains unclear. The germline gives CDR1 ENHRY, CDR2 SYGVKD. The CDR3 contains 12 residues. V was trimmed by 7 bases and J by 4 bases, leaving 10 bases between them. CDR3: CAIKGSSYGYTF. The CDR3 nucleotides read TGTGCCATCAAGGGATCTTCCTATGGCTACACCTTC.

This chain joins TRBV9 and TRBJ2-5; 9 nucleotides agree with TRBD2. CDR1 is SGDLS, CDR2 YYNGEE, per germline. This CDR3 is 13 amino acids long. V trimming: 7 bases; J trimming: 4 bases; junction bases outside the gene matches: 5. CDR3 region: CASGRGGGETQYF. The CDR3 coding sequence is TGTGCCAGCGGGCGGGGGGGCGGAGAGACCCAGTACTTC.

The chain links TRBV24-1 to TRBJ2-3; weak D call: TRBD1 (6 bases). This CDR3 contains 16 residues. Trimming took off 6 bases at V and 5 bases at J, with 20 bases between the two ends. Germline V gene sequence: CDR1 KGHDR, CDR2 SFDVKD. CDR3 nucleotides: TGTGCCACCAGTTTGGGGACAAGGGGCGCAGAAGATACGCAGTATTTT. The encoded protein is CATSLGTRGAEDTQYF.

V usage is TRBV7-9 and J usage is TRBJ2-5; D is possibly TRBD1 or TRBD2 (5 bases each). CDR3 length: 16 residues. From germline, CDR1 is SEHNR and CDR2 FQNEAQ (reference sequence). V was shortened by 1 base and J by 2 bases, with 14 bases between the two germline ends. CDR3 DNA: TGTGCCAGCAGCTTAGGGAGGCGGACACTTCAAGAGACCCAGTACTTC. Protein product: CASSLGRRTLQETQYF.